What follows are 19 T cell receptor beta chains derived from one specimen sequenced in a study of blood T cell repertoires in COVID-19. Clones were read by immunoSEQ multiplex PCR, and TCRdb kept only the in-frame ones, dropping some. Among just under 70,000 clones listed, roughly 89% were seen once. Specimen: peripheral blood. Receptors were obtained from a man aged 25 to 40 with acute or convalescent COVID-19.

V usage is TRBV9 and J usage is TRBJ1-2; D gene ambiguous. The germline gives CDR1 SGDLS, CDR2 YYNGEE. The CDR3 length is 13 residues. The ends were cut back, 0 bases at V and 4 bases at J, with 7 bases in the middle. As DNA, the CDR3 is TGTGCCAGCAGCGTAGATCTCGGCTATGGCTACACCTTC. Protein: CASSVDLGYGYTF.

V and J are TRBV6-6 and TRBJ2-1; 7 bases are shared with TRBD1. Germline V CDR1 and CDR2: MNHNY, SVGAGI (reference sequence). The CDR3 runs to 12 residues. V lost 4 bases and J lost 10; bases outside the gene matches: 4. DNA for the CDR3: TGTGCCAGCAGTTGGGAGACAGGGGAGCAGTTCTTC. Its translation: CASSWETGEQFF.

This chain links TRBV11-3 with TRBJ2-7; TRBD2 agrees at 9 bases. The CDR3 runs 19 residues. After removal of 0 bases from V and 3 bases from J, the junction contained 15 bases not matched to a gene. Germline V gene lookup returns CDR1 SGHNT and CDR2 YENEEA. The CDR3 DNA reads as TGTGCCAGCAGCTTAGAGGTGGGTCTAGCGGGAACCAAATACTACGAGCAGTACTTC. It is translated as CASSLEVGLAGTKYYEQYF.

This chain links TRBV9 with TRBJ2-7; D possibly corresponds to TRBD1 (6 bases). CDR3 length: 13 residues. V was cut by 0 bases and J by 5 bases, with 9 bases left in between. Germline V lookup: CDR1 SGDLS, CDR2 YYNGEE. The CDR3 reads CASSVAAGDEQYF. CDR3 nucleotide sequence: TGTGCCAGCAGCGTAGCTGCAGGGGACGAGCAGTACTTC.

In DNA form, the CDR3 reads TGTGCCAGCAGCGAAAGGCCCGATCCCGAGGGTGAAGCTTTCTTT. It is translated as CASSERPDPEGEAFF. The gene calls are TRBV11-2 and TRBJ1-1; unclear D gene. The germline gives CDR1 SGHAT, CDR2 FQNNGV. The CDR3 sequence is 15 residues long. V shed 5 bases and J shed 7 bases, with 20 bases lying between them.

V usage is TRBV28 and J usage is TRBJ1-4, with D possibly being TRBD1 (5 bases). Germline V CDR1 and CDR2: MDHEN, SYDVKM. The CDR3 runs to 14 residues. V shed 11 bases and J shed 8 bases, with 21 bases lying between them. In DNA form, the CDR3 reads TGTGCCGCCACCGGGGGTGGTTTGGGGGAAAAACTGTTTTTT. This encodes CAATGGGLGEKLFF.

This clone was detected once. V gene TRBV19 combines with J gene TRBJ1-5; 9 nucleotides align to TRBD1. Germline assignment: CDR1 LNHDA and CDR2 SQIVND (reference sequence). After removal of 1 base from V and 4 bases from J, the junction contained 11 bases not matched to a gene. The CDR3 extends over 18 amino acids. The CDR3: CASSIGTGTGTSNQPQHF. For the CDR3, the DNA is TGTGCCAGTAGTATAGGAACCGGGACAGGGACGTCTAATCAGCCCCAGCATTTT. The full variable domain, with the rest looked up from reference TRBV19 and TRBJ1-5, is DGGITQSPKYLFRKEGQNVTLSCEQNLNHDAMYWYRQDPGQGLRLIYYSQIVNDFQKGDIAEGYSVSREKKESFPLTVTSAQKNPTAFYLCASSIGTGTGTSNQPQHFGDGTRLSIL.

The V and J genes are TRBV5-1 and TRBJ2-2; no reliable D call. The germline gives CDR1 SGHRS, CDR2 YFSETQ. V lost 4 bases to trimming and J lost 3 bases, with 10 bases between them. The CDR3 has 14 residues. The CDR3, as DNA: TGCGCCAGCAGCCTCGGGTCTTACACCGGGGAGCTGTTTTTT. Translation: CASSLGSYTGELFF.

The chain recombines TRBV13 with TRBJ1-1; 7 bases are shared with TRBD1. The trim removed 3 bases at V and 3 bases at J, leaving 10 bases unmatched. This CDR3 is 16 amino acids long. Germline lookup yields CDR1 PRHDT and CDR2 FYEKMQ (reference sequence). Here the CDR3 reads CASSFKGRDRYTEAFF. The CDR3, as DNA: TGTGCCAGCAGCTTTAAAGGGCGGGACAGATACACTGAAGCTTTCTTT.

The chain links TRBV5-4 to TRBJ2-2; perhaps TRBD1 as D (6 bases). Germline CDR1 is SGHNT and CDR2 is YYREEE (reference sequence). V lost 0 bases, J lost 8 bases, and 11 bases lay in between. The length of the CDR3 is 14 residues. The CDR3 loop reads CASSLGGGPGELFF. CDR3 DNA sequence: TGTGCCAGCAGCTTGGGAGGGGGTCCGGGGGAGCTGTTTTTT.

The chain employs TRBV7-8 and TRBJ2-7, with D possibly TRBD1 on 8 matching bases. Trimming took 5 bases from V and 7 from J, leaving 18 bases between them. Germline lookup yields CDR1 SGHVS and CDR2 FQNEAQ. The CDR3 covers 14 residues. The CDR3 sequence: CASSQRDRLREQYF. The DNA of the CDR3 is TGTGCCAGCAGCCAGCGGGACAGGCTCAGGGAGCAGTACTTC.

The V and J genes are TRBV29-1 and TRBJ2-1, with D hard to call. The CDR3 extends over 13 amino acids. Trimming took 4 bases from V and 7 from J, leaving 14 bases between them. Looked up from germline, CDR1 is SQVTM and CDR2 is ANQGSEA. The CDR3 DNA sequence: TGCAGCGTTGGGTGGAGTTTAAAGAATGAGCAGTTCTTC. This codes for CSVGWSLKNEQFF.

This clone was detected only a few times. DNA of the CDR3: TGTGCCAGCAGCCAAGCGGTTGGACAGGGTACAATAAATGAGCAGTTCTTC. Translation: CASSQAVGQGTINEQFF. V and J are TRBV3-1 (or the pseudogene TRBV3-2) and TRBJ2-1; 8 bases fit TRBD1. Trimming took 1 base from V and 7 from J; bases not matched to a gene: 12. Germline values: CDR1 LGHDT, CDR2 YNNKEL (reference sequence). The CDR3 covers 17 residues.

J is TRBJ2-7 and V is TRBV7-9; unclear D gene. The CDR3 loop spans 15 amino acids. Trimming stripped 5 bases from V and 5 bases from J, with 19 bases between. Germline CDR1 SEHNR, CDR2 FQNEAQ (reference sequence). The CDR3 DNA reads as TGTGCCAGCAGCCCGCGACATCTCTCGCCCCACGAGCAGTACTTC. Protein sequence: CASSPRHLSPHEQYF.

This clone was seen a handful of times. The chain is built from TRBV14 and TRBJ1-1; D call uncertain. Germline V gives CDR1 SGHDN, CDR2 FVKESK. This CDR3 has 13 residues. V lost 7 bases and J lost 1, with 10 bases in between. CDR3 loop: CASNRDWNTEAFF. CDR3 nucleotides: TGTGCCAGCAACCGGGATTGGAACACTGAAGCTTTCTTT.

The chain is built from TRBV5-4 and TRBJ2-1; 8 nucleotides match TRBD2. Germline loops: CDR1 SGHNT, CDR2 YYREEE (reference sequence). The J segment lost 6 bases and the V segment lost 2 bases, leaving 10 bases of the junction unmatched. The CDR3 has 16 amino acids. The CDR3 DNA is TGTGCCAGCAGCTTCGGGGGGGCTGGGGGCGTCAATGAGCAGTTCTTC. Translated, it gives CASSFGGAGGVNEQFF.

The gene calls are TRBV13 and TRBJ2-5; maybe TRBD2 (5 bases). Trimming removed 0 bases from V and 2 bases from J, with 13 bases in between. The germline CDR1 and CDR2 sequences are PRHDT and FYEKMQ (reference sequence). CDR3 length: 16 residues. In nucleotides, the CDR3 is TGTGCCAGCAGCTTAGGCCTTTGGCGGGCACAAGAGACCCAGTACTTC. Encoded protein: CASSLGLWRAQETQYF. The entire variable domain, with the rest obtained from reference TRBV13 and TRBJ2-5, is as follows: AAGVIQSPRHLIKEKRETATLKCYPIPRHDTVYWYQQGPGQDPQFLISFYEKMQSDKGSIPDRFSAQQFSDYHSELNMSSLELGDSALYFCASSLGLWRAQETQYFGPGTRLLVL.

The CDR3 region has the DNA TGCGCCAGCAGTTCGGAGGGAGCGGGAACATCTGTCGAGACCCAGTACTTC. Its protein is CASSSEGAGTSVETQYF. The chain has TRBV4-1 and TRBJ2-5, with TRBD2 matching over 7 bases. CDR3 size: 17 residues. Germline loops: CDR1 MGHRA, CDR2 YSYEKL. Trimming cost V 6 bases and J 5 bases; bases outside gene matches: 18.

This chain connects TRBV10-2 to TRBJ2-7; D perhaps matches TRBD2 (5 bases). CDR3 length equals 15 residues. V lost 2 bases to trimming and J lost 4 bases, with 15 bases between them. In germline, CDR1 is WSHSY, CDR2 SAAADI. The chain's CDR3 is CASSETGSGVYEQYF. CDR3 bases: TGCGCCAGCAGTGAGACGGGAAGTGGGGTTTACGAGCAGTACTTC.